These 18 T cell receptor beta chains share one sample of origin, sequenced in a study of PD-L1 blockade in urothelial cancer. Time point described: peripheral blood 6 weeks after treatment start. Generated by immunoSEQ multiplex PCR, the TCRdb table keeps only in-frame clones and is missing some. The sample yields roughly 32,000 clones, 80% to 90% seen once. The specimen comprised PBMCs, sampled around atezolizumab (anti-PD-L1) treatment. Receptor source: an elderly man with urothelial cancer.

The V gene is TRBV7-9, the J gene TRBJ2-5, with 8 nucleotides matching TRBD1. CDR3 length: 14 residues. The V gene's germline CDR1 is SEHNR and CDR2 FQNEAQ (reference sequence). V shed 7 bases and J 0 bases; nucleotides not matched to a gene: 4. The CDR3 sequence is CASNPQGDQETQYF. The DNA of the CDR3 is TGTGCCAGCAACCCACAGGGGGACCAAGAGACCCAGTACTTC.

The chain employs TRBV6-1 and TRBJ1-1; possible D gene TRBD1, 6 bases. The CDR3 covers 15 residues. Trimming took 2 bases from V and 1 from J, leaving 11 bases between them. CDR1 is MNHNS, CDR2 SASEGT, per germline. This chain's CDR3 is CASSELVGGNTEAFF. Written as DNA, the CDR3 is TGTGCCAGCAGTGAATTAGTAGGGGGGAACACTGAAGCTTTCTTT.

The gene calls are TRBV7-9 and TRBJ2-5; D is perhaps TRBD1 (6 bases). The germline V gene encodes CDR1 SEHNR and CDR2 FQNEAQ (reference sequence). Trimming removed 2 bases from V and 6 bases from J, with 10 bases in between. This CDR3 comprises 13 residues. CDR3: CASSLTGMQTQYF. The CDR3 DNA reads as TGTGCCAGCAGCTTAACAGGGATGCAGACCCAGTACTTC.

The chain recombines TRBV28 with TRBJ1-5, with 7 bases that match TRBD1. V was clipped by 4 bases and J by 1 base; unmatched bases: 7. Germline CDR1 is MDHEN and CDR2 is SYDVKM. The CDR3 extends over 16 amino acids. The DNA for the CDR3 is TGTGCCAGCAGTTCATCGTCCAGGGGGAGCAATCAGCCCCAGCATTTT. Its protein product is CASSSSSRGSNQPQHF.

The rearrangement joins TRBV5-6 to TRBJ1-5; D may be TRBD1 (5 bases). The V end lost 2 bases, the J end lost 0 bases, and 6 bases lay between the germline ends. There are 14 residues in the CDR3. Looked up from germline, CDR1 is SGHDT and CDR2 is YYEEEE. The CDR3 nucleotides read TGTGCCAGCAGCTTCGGGGGTAGCAATCAGCCCCAGCATTTT. Translating gives CASSFGGSNQPQHF. Full variable domain (remainder filled in from reference TRBV5-6 and TRBJ1-5): DAGVTQSPTHLIKTRGQQVTLRCSPKSGHDTVSWYQQALGQGPQFIFQYYEEEERQRGNFPDRFSGHQFPNYSSELNVNALLLGDSALYLCASSFGGSNQPQHFGDGTRLSIL.

The CDR3 region is CASSPRGYANTGELFF. As DNA, the CDR3 is TGTGCCAGCAGCCCGCGGGGCTACGCGAACACCGGGGAGCTGTTTTTT. The chain couples TRBV27 to TRBJ2-2; D possibly corresponds to TRBD2 (6 bases). In germline, CDR1 is MNHEY, CDR2 SMNVEV (reference sequence). V lost 6 bases, J lost 0 bases, and 14 bases lay in between. The CDR3 spans 16 residues.

The chain couples TRBV29-1 to TRBJ2-3; D is uncertain. The V and J ends lost 4 bases and 3 bases respectively, with 11 bases between them. The CDR3 spans 13 residues. Looked up from germline, CDR1 is SQVTM and CDR2 is ANQGSEA. The CDR3 DNA reads TGCAGCGTTGCGCCGGGTATGACAGATACGCAGTATTTT. This codes for CSVAPGMTDTQYF.

The V call is TRBV28, the J call TRBJ2-7; a weak D match, TRBD2 (6 bases). V was shortened by 8 bases and J by 9 bases, with 20 bases between the two germline ends. The germline V gene has CDR1 MDHEN and CDR2 SYDVKM. This CDR3 has 13 amino acids. This CDR3 is CASAPVAGNRQYF. The DNA of the CDR3 is TGTGCCAGCGCTCCCGTGGCGGGGAACAGGCAGTACTTC.

The chain recombines TRBV5-1 with TRBJ1-1; TRBD1 aligns across 7 bases. This CDR3 contains 17 residues. The ends lost 0 bases at V and 0 bases at J; junction bases unmatched: 8. CDR1 and CDR2 (germline): SGHRS, YFSETQ. The DNA of the CDR3 is TGCGCCAGCAGCTTGGCCGGGACAGACCTCATGAACACTGAAGCTTTCTTT. Amino acid sequence: CASSLAGTDLMNTEAFF.

The genes are TRBV5-1 and TRBJ2-5, with 10 bases aligning to TRBD2. CDR1 and CDR2 (germline): SGHRS, YFSETQ. J gave up 5 bases and V 2 bases, and 0 bases lay outside the gene matches. CDR3 length: 13 residues. CDR3 DNA sequence: TGCGCCAGCAGCTTTAGCGGGAGGGAGACCCAGTACTTC. As protein: CASSFSGRETQYF.

The CDR3 nucleotides are TGTGCCAGCAGCTTAAATTCCCAGGGGGGCTATGGCTACACCTTC. It translates to CASSLNSQGGYGYTF. The rearrangement joins TRBV7-9 to TRBJ1-2; TRBD1 agrees at 7 bases. CDR3 length: 15 residues. The V gene end was trimmed by 2 bases and the J gene end by 4 bases; junction bases not matched to a gene: 7. The V gene's germline CDR1 is SEHNR and CDR2 FQNEAQ (reference sequence). The variable domain in full, completed from reference TRBV7-9 and TRBJ1-2, reads DTGVSQNPRHKITKRGQNVTFRCDPISEHNRLYWYRQTLGQGPEFLTYFQNEAQLEKSRLLSDRFSAERPKGSFSTLEIQRTEQGDSAMYLCASSLNSQGGYGYTFGSGTRLTVV.

The chain recombines TRBV10-3 with TRBJ2-5; 9 positions match TRBD1. V was clipped by 0 bases and J by 2 bases; unmatched bases: 4. CDR1 is ENHRY, CDR2 SYGVKD, per germline. The CDR3 is 16 residues long. The CDR3 DNA is TGTGCCATCAGTGAGTCTGGACAGGGGTCACAAGAGACCCAGTACTTC. Amino acids: CAISESGQGSQETQYF.

This chain connects TRBV5-4 to TRBJ2-7; tentative D call: TRBD2 (7 bases). CDR1 and CDR2 from the germline V gene are SGHNT and YYREEE (reference sequence). This CDR3 is 14 amino acids long. V lost 3 bases and J lost 6, with 16 bases in between. CDR3 bases: TGTGCCAGCAGCTCGGGGGGCCTTTTTTCCGAGCAGTACTTC. Amino acid sequence: CASSSGGLFSEQYF. Together with reference TRBV5-4 and TRBJ2-7, the CDR3 gives the full variable domain: ETGVTQSPTHLIKTRGQQVTLRCSSQSGHNTVSWYQQALGQGPQFIFQYYREEENGRGNFPPRFSGLQFPNYSSELNVNALELDDSALYLCASSSGGLFSEQYFGPGTRLTVT.

The chain is built from TRBV10-3 and TRBJ1-1; TRBD1 agrees at 8 bases. The CDR3 runs to 16 residues. Trimming cost V 0 bases and J 4 bases; bases outside gene matches: 7. The germline V gene encodes CDR1 ENHRY and CDR2 SYGVKD. CDR3 DNA: TGTGCCATCAGTGAGTCGCCAGGGGGCGGAGGCACTGAAGCTTTCTTT. This codes for CAISESPGGGGTEAFF.

This chain joins TRBV30 and TRBJ1-2; 8 bases line up with TRBD1. Per germline, CDR1 GTSNPN and CDR2 SVGIG (reference sequence). This CDR3 spans 15 amino acids. V shed 2 bases, J shed 5 bases, and the junction held 10 bases outside the gene matches. The CDR3 spells CAWSRFQGAGYGYTF. Written as DNA, the CDR3 is TGTGCCTGGAGTCGGTTTCAGGGGGCTGGGTATGGCTACACCTTC.

The chain employs TRBV5-1 and TRBJ2-7, with 8 bases fitting TRBD2. The germline V gene has CDR1 SGHRS and CDR2 YFSETQ. The CDR3 has 16 residues. Trimming took 0 bases from V and 3 from J; bases not matched to a gene: 8. CDR3 sequence (DNA): TGCGCCAGCAGCTTGGGAGAGCGGGAGTACGGCTACGAGCAGTACTTC. Its translation: CASSLGEREYGYEQYF.

The gene calls are TRBV27 and TRBJ1-5; maybe TRBD1 (5 bases). The germline V gene has CDR1 MNHEY and CDR2 SMNVEV (reference sequence). The CDR3 length is 16 residues. Trimming stripped 0 bases from V and 5 bases from J, with 14 bases between. The DNA of the CDR3 is TGTGCCAGCAGTTTATCCCCGACAGCCGAAGATCAGCCCCAGCATTTT. Protein: CASSLSPTAEDQPQHF.

This rearrangement joins TRBV12-5 to TRBJ2-3, with TRBD2 as a possible D gene (6 bases). Germline loops: CDR1 LGHNT, CDR2 FRNRAP. V was shortened by 1 base and J by 10 bases, with 6 bases between the two germline ends. The CDR3 sequence is 11 residues long. CDR3 sequence (DNA): TGTGCTAGTGGTTTGGGACTAGCGCAGTATTTT. Encoded protein: CASGLGLAQYF.